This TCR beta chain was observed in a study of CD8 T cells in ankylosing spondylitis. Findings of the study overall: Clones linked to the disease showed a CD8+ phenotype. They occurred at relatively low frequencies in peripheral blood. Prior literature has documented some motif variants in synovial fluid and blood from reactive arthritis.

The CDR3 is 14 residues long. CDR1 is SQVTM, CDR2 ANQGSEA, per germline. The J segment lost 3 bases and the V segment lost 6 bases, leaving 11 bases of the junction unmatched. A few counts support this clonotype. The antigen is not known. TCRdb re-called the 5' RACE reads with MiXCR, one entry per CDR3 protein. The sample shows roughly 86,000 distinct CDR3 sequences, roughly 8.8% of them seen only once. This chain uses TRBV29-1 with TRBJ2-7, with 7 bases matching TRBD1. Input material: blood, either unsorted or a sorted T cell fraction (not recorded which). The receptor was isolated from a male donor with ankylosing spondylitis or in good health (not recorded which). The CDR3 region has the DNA TGCAGCGTAAGACAGGGTACGATTATCTACGAGCAGTACTTC. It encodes CSVRQGTIIYEQYF.